This TCR beta chain derives from a study of CD8 T cells in ankylosing spondylitis. This clonotype turned up a few times. In this CDR3 the conserved last residue, phenylalanine or tryptophan, is missing, so a read error is likely. The DNA is omitted, as the CDR3 cannot be located on it reliably, and the CDR3 follows TCRdb's listing. The germline V gene encodes CDR1 MNHNS and CDR2 SASEGT. With termini counted, the CDR3 has 8 amino acids. Quantitative 5'-RACE was performed with molecular barcodes, and it yielded the TCR beta libraries. Each CDR3 protein gets one entry after TCRdb re-called the 5' RACE reads with MiXCR. This sample yields approximately 220,000 distinct CDR3 sequences, of which roughly a tenth are seen a single time; about a fifth belongs to the top ten.

This receptor was identified in a male donor with ankylosing spondylitis or in good health (not recorded which). Sequencing was done on a sample of blood, either unsorted or a sorted T cell fraction (not recorded which). This chain connects TRBV6-1 to TRBJ1-2; the D call TRBD1 from the table was never checked on the DNA. CDR3 sequence: CASSAPCC.